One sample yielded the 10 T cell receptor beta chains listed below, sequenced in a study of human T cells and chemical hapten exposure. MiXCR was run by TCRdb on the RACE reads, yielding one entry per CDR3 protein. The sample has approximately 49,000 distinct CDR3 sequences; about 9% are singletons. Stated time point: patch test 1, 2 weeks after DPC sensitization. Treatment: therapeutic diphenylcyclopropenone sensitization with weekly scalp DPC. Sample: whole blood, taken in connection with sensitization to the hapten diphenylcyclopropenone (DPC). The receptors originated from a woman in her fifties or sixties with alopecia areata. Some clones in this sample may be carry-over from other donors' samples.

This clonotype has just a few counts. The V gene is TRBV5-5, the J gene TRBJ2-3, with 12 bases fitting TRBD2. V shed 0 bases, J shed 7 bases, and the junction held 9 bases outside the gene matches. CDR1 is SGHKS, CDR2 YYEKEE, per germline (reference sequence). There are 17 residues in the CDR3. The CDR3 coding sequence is TGTGCCAGCAGCTTGGCCTTAGGACTAGCGGGGATGAATACGCAGTATTTT. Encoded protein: CASSLALGLAGMNTQYF.

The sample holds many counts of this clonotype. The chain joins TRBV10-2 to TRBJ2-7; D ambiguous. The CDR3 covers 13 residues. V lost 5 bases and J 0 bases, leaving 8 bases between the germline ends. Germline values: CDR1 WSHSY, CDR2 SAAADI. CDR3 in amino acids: CASSRQPSYEQYF. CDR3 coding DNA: TGCGCCAGCAGTCGGCAGCCCTCCTACGAGCAGTACTTC.

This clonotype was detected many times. The DNA of the CDR3 is TGTGCCAGCAGTGAACACGCTCTCTCCTACAATGAGCAGTTCTTC. It yields the protein CASSEHALSYNEQFF. V usage is TRBV2 and J usage is TRBJ2-1, with unresolved D. Trimming removed 2 bases at V and 0 bases at J, with 8 bases between. The CDR3 totals 15 residues. Germline assignment: CDR1 SNHLY and CDR2 FYNNEI.

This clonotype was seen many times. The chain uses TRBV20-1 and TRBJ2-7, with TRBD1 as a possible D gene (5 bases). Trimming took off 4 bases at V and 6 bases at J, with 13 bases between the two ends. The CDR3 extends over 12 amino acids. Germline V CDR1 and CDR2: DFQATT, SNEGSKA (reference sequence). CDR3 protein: CSATAGQSEQYF. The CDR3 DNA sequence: TGCAGTGCTACGGCAGGGCAGAGCGAGCAGTACTTC.

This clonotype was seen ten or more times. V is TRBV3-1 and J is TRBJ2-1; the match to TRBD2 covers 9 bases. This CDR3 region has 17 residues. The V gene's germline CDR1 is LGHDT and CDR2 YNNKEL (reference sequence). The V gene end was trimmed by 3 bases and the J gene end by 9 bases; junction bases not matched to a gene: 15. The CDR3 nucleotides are TGTGCCAGCAGCCAGCGCCAATTTAGCGGGAGATCTAGTGAGCAGTTCTTC. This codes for CASSQRQFSGRSSEQFF.

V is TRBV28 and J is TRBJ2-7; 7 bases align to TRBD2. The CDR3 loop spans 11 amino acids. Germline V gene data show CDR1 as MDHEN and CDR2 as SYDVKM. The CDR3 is CVSGPAYEQYF. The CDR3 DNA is TGTGTTAGCGGGCCAGCCTACGAGCAGTACTTC.

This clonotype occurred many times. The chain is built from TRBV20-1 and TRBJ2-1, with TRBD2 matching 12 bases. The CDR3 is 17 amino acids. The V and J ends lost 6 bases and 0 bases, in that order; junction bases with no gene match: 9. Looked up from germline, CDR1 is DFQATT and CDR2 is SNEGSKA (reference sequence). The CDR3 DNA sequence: TGCAGTGCCAGCAGACTAGCGGGGGCTCTCTCCTACAATGAGCAGTTCTTC. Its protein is CSASRLAGALSYNEQFF.

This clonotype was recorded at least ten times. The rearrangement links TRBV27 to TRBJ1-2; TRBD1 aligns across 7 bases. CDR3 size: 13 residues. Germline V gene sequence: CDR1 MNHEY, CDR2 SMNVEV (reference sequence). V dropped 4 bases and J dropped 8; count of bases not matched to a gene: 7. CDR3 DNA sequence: TGTGCCAGCAGTTCACTTCAGACAGGGGGCTACACCTTC. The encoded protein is CASSSLQTGGYTF.

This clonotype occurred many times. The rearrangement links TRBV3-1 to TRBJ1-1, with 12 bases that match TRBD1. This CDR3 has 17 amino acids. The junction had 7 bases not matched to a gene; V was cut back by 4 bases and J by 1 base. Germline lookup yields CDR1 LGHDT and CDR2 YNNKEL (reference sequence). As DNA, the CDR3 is TGTGCCAGCAGCCCGCCCGGGACAGGGGGCCCGAACACTGAAGCTTTCTTT. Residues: CASSPPGTGGPNTEAFF.

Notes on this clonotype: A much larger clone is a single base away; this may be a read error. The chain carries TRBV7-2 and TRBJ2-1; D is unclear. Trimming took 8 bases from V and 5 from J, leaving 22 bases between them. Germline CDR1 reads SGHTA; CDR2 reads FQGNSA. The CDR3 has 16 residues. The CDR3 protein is CASGAPKGNTHNEQFF. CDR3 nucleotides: TGTGCCAGCGGCGCCCCAAAGGGAAATACCCACAATGAGCAGTTCTTC. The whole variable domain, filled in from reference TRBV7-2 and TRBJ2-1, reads GAGVSQSPSNKVTEKGKDVELRCDPISGHTALYWYRQSLGQGLEFLIYFQGNSAPDKSGLPSDRFSAERTGGSVSTLTIQRTQQEDSAVYLCASGAPKGNTHNEQFFGPGTRLTVL.